This entry lists 2 T cell receptor beta chains sequenced from one sample in a study of early stage breast cancer tumors. This table comes from immunoSEQ multiplex PCR, and its TCRdb copy is limited to in-frame clones, with some not included. The table has roughly 53,000 clones, around nine tenths seen once; the top ten hold 4.5% to 5%. Sequencing used blood. The receptor source for this set is an older person with breast cancer.

The chain has TRBV28 and TRBJ2-5; D may be TRBD2 (5 bases). Germline V gene data show CDR1 as MDHEN and CDR2 as SYDVKM. CDR3 length equals 14 residues. V gave up 3 bases and J gave up 4 bases, with 12 bases separating them. The CDR3 DNA reads as TGTGCCAGCAGTTTTTCGCTAGCATCAGAGACCCAGTACTTC. Translating gives CASSFSLASETQYF.

The rearrangement uses TRBV29-1 and TRBJ2-7, with 12 bases matching TRBD1. Germline V CDR1 and CDR2: SQVTM, ANQGSEA. J lost 2 bases, V lost 6 bases, and 5 bases had no gene match. The CDR3 is made up of 14 amino acids. Written as DNA, the CDR3 is TGCAGCGTATCCGGGACAGGGGGCGCCTACGAGCAGTACTTC. This gives the protein CSVSGTGGAYEQYF.